The 11 T cell receptor beta chains below were found in one sample sequenced in a study of PD-L1 blockade in urothelial cancer. Assay used: immunoSEQ multiplex PCR; TCRdb lists only in-frame clones, some missing. The top ten hold under 8.5% of the sample, which has some 74,000 clones, around four fifths seen once. Stated time point: pretreatment peripheral blood. Sequences were derived from PBMCs, sampled around atezolizumab (anti-PD-L1) treatment. The source of these receptors is a man in his forties or fifties with urothelial cancer.

V is TRBV29-1 and J is TRBJ2-2, with a tentative D call TRBD2 (7 bases). Trimming left V 4 bases short and J 7 bases short, with 19 bases between. Germline V gene sequence: CDR1 SQVTM, CDR2 ANQGSEA. CDR3 length: 15 residues. The chain's CDR3 is CSVGIGGRGGGELFF. The CDR3 DNA reads TGCAGCGTTGGGATAGGGGGGCGCGGGGGCGGGGAGCTGTTTTTT.

The chain recombines TRBV21-1 with TRBJ1-5. TRBV21-1 constitutes a pseudogene. This CDR3 has 13 residues. The CDR3: CAKISPGGQPQHF. The CDR3 coding sequence is TGTGCCAAGATAAGCCCGGGTGGTCAGCCCCAGCATTTT.

Only a few counts were recorded for this clone. The genes are TRBV19 and TRBJ2-1, with 8 bases aligning to TRBD2. The ends lost 3 bases at V and 9 bases at J; junction bases unmatched: 10. CDR3 length: 15 residues. The germline V gene encodes CDR1 LNHDA and CDR2 SQIVND (reference sequence). The CDR3 DNA follows: TGTGCCAGTAGTATGACTAGCGTGGGAGTCCTTGAGCAGTTCTTC. Translated: CASSMTSVGVLEQFF.

The CDR3 sequence: CSVTGGSYNEQFF. In nucleotides, the CDR3 is TGCAGCGTGACAGGGGGTTCCTACAATGAGCAGTTCTTC. The chain is built from TRBV29-1 and TRBJ2-1; 9 bases fit TRBD1. V dropped 6 bases and J dropped 1; count of bases not matched to a gene: 1. CDR1 and CDR2 (germline): SQVTM, ANQGSEA. This CDR3 region has 13 residues.

This chain uses TRBV10-1 with TRBJ1-5; 9 nucleotides line up with TRBD1. The CDR3 length is 15 residues. Trimming took 3 bases from V and 7 from J; bases not matched to a gene: 7. Looked up from germline, CDR1 is WNHNN and CDR2 is SYGVQD (reference sequence). CDR3 nucleotides: TGCGCCAGCAGTGAAAGGGACAGGGACGGCCAGCCCCAGCATTTT. It specifies CASSERDRDGQPQHF.

This clone appeared once. This chain links TRBV6-1 with TRBJ2-4, with 15 bases lining up with TRBD2. V lost 4 bases, J lost 2 bases, and 3 bases stayed unmatched. CDR3 size: 17 residues. Germline assignment: CDR1 MNHNS and CDR2 SASEGT. CDR3: CASSGGLAGGPKNIQYF. The CDR3 DNA follows: TGTGCCAGCAGTGGGGGACTAGCGGGAGGACCCAAAAACATTCAGTACTTC.

This chain links TRBV14 with TRBJ1-1, with D uncertain. Between the trimmed V and J ends, which lost 4 bases and 4 bases, there was a span of 13 bases. Germline values: CDR1 SGHDN, CDR2 FVKESK. The CDR3 contains 14 residues. CDR3 region: CASSPIGGSTEAFF. For the CDR3, the DNA is TGTGCCAGCAGCCCAATCGGAGGGTCCACTGAAGCTTTCTTT.

This clone came up once. The chain recombines TRBV2 with TRBJ2-1; TRBD1 aligns across 9 bases. Germline V CDR1 and CDR2: SNHLY, FYNNEI. The CDR3 contains 13 residues. V dropped 8 bases and J dropped 14; count of bases not matched to a gene: 13. The CDR3 protein is CASEEGQGTGKFF. CDR3 bases: TGTGCCAGCGAAGAGGGACAAGGGACAGGGAAGTTCTTC.

The chain links TRBV5-3 to TRBJ2-2, with D perhaps matching TRBD2 (5 bases). TRBV5-3 belongs to the ORF category, with a function that is uncertain. The CDR3 has 16 residues. Trimming took 2 bases from V and 5 from J, leaving 16 bases between them. The DNA for the CDR3 is TGTGCCAGAAGCTTCCCCCGGGGAATGGGAACCGGGGAGCTGTTTTTT. It specifies CARSFPRGMGTGELFF.

The chain employs TRBV5-6 and TRBJ1-3; D is unresolved. The CDR3 runs 17 residues. V was trimmed by 0 bases and J by 0 bases, leaving 13 bases between them. Germline V gene lookup returns CDR1 SGHDT and CDR2 YYEEEE. In DNA, the CDR3 is TGTGCCAGCAGCTTGGGAGGACTCCCTTTCTCTGGAAACACCATATATTTT. It yields the protein CASSLGGLPFSGNTIYF.

The rearrangement uses TRBV14 and TRBJ1-4; no clear D gene. Between the trimmed V and J ends, which lost 4 bases and 7 bases, there was a span of 19 bases. Germline CDR1 is SGHDN and CDR2 is FVKESK. The CDR3 covers 16 residues. CDR3 sequence: CASSPLGEAESEKLFF. The CDR3 bases are TGTGCCAGCAGCCCCCTTGGAGAGGCGGAATCTGAAAAACTGTTTTTT. Full variable domain (remainder filled in from reference TRBV14 and TRBJ1-4): EAGVTQFPSHSVIEKGQTVTLRCDPISGHDNLYWYRRVMGKEIKFLLHFVKESKQDESGMPNNRFLAERTGGTYSTLKVQPAELEDSGVYFCASSPLGEAESEKLFFGSGTQLSVL.